Sequencing of this TCR beta chain was carried out in a study of cytomegalovirus exposure and HLA in healthy donors. Broader study findings: Later analysis indicated greater clonal expansion among HLA-associated TCR beta chains than among equally common other chains.

The CDR3 is 14 residues long. The J segment lost 3 bases and the V segment lost 8 bases, leaving 9 bases of the junction unmatched. Germline V gene lookup returns CDR1 WSHSY and CDR2 SAAADI. Primers: 60 Vbeta forward and 13 Jbeta reverse. The data were produced by immunoSEQ multiplex PCR, yet TCRdb's version contains in-frame clones alone and is incomplete. The table lists 85,000 to 130,000 clones, about 70% of them singletons. In the case of this clone: The antigen is undetermined.

The TCR originated in a female donor in good health and CMV-seronegative. V and J are TRBV10-2 and TRBJ2-7; 8 bases agree with TRBD2. Sequencing used PBMCs. This CDR3 is CASLRGSGSYEQYF. CDR3 sequence (DNA): TGCGCCAGCCTTAGGGGGAGCGGGAGCTACGAGCAGTACTTC.